The TCR beta chain under discussion was sequenced for a study of response to subunit inactivated influenza vaccine. Overall study findings and caveats: The authors offered the suggestion that each seasonal influenza vaccination recruits few new T cells.

One entry per CDR3 protein, called by TCRdb with MiXCR from the RT-PCR reads. The sample records hundreds of thousands of distinct CDR3 sequences, approximately 15% being singletons. The V segment lost 5 bases and the J segment 1 base; nucleotides outside the gene matches: 6. This CDR3 is built from 16 residues. Germline CDR1 and CDR2: MGHRA and YSYEKL. This clonotype appeared many times. The antigen remains undetermined. The TCR comes from a man aged 45 to 65 who received an inactivated influenza vaccine. The V call is TRBV4-1, the J call TRBJ2-5, with 11 bases lining up with TRBD1. The sequencing here drew on PBMCs from blood, taken less than 15 days before vaccination. The DNA for the CDR3 is TGCGCCAGCAGCACCGGACAGGGGGCAACCCAAGAGACCCAGTACTTC. Residues: CASSTGQGATQETQYF.